This entry concerns a single T cell receptor (beta chain). One junction end disagrees with the germline gene, perhaps due to a read error. The sample originates from a study of molecular identifiers for immune sequencing clone quantification. The CDR3 runs to 12 residues. The V gene's germline CDR1 is SGHTA and CDR2 FQGTGA. MiXCR, run by TCRdb on the PCR reads, gives a single entry per CDR3 protein. The sample has a few hundred thousand distinct CDR3 sequences, 20% to 25% seen once. The chain is built from TRBV7-3 and TRBJ2-7; D possibly corresponds to TRBD2 (5 bases). Material for sequencing was naive CD8+ T cells from blood, with Jurkat cell RNA spiked in. Described subset: FACS-sorted CD8+CD4-CCR7+CD45RA+ naive T cells. The clonotype originates from a human donor in good health. Some libraries in this study had Jurkat cell RNA spiked in. Here the CDR3 reads CTSSLLGYEQYF. CDR3 DNA sequence: TGTACCAGCAGCCTACTAGGCTACGAGCAGTACTTC.